The 21 T cell receptor beta chains below all came from one sample that was sequenced in a study of cytomegalovirus exposure and HLA in healthy donors. The PCR ran on 60 Vbeta and 13 Jbeta primers. Some clones are missing from TCRdb's copy, which holds only in-frame ones; the method was immunoSEQ multiplex PCR. In the table there are about 230,000 clones, approximately 81% of which are singletons. The sequencing input was PBMCs. The origin of the receptors is a girl aged 2 to 10 in good health and CMV-seronegative.

The chain uses TRBV7-8 and TRBJ1-2; possibly TRBD1 for D (6 bases). Trimming pared 3 bases from V and 10 bases from J, leaving 15 bases between. The CDR3 is 13 amino acids. The V gene's germline CDR1 is SGHVS and CDR2 FQNEAQ. CDR3 DNA sequence: TGTGCCAGCAGCTTCTTCTCGGACAGCCCCTACACCTTC. Its translation is CASSFFSDSPYTF.

This clone was seen only once. A junction boundary mismatches the germline segment, possibly from a read error. For the CDR3, the DNA is TGTGCCGGCAGCAAAGGGACAGGGAGGAATCAGCCCCAGCATTTT. Protein product: CAGSKGTGRNQPQHF. The rearrangement joins TRBV2 to TRBJ1-5, with 9 bases fitting TRBD1. CDR3 length equals 15 residues. From germline, CDR1 is SNHLY and CDR2 FYNNEI.

The rearrangement uses TRBV10-3 and TRBJ2-3; TRBD2 might be the D (5 bases). V lost 4 bases and J 2 bases, leaving 13 bases between the germline ends. This CDR3 has 15 residues. Germline V gene sequence: CDR1 ENHRY, CDR2 SYGVKD. The CDR3 sequence: CAISGTDWNTDTQYF. The CDR3 DNA reads as TGTGCCATCAGTGGGACTGACTGGAACACAGATACGCAGTATTTT.

The rearrangement uses TRBV10-1 and TRBJ2-4; 8 bases agree with TRBD1. CDR3 length: 15 amino acids. The V gene's germline CDR1 is WNHNN and CDR2 SYGVQD (reference sequence). V shed 4 bases and J 4 bases; nucleotides not matched to a gene: 6. Here the CDR3 reads CASSGPGQGKNIQYF. CDR3 DNA: TGCGCCAGCAGTGGGCCCGGACAGGGAAAAAACATTCAGTACTTC.

This clone was counted a few times. V gene TRBV7-9 combines with J gene TRBJ1-1, with unresolved D. Germline CDR1 SEHNR, CDR2 FQNEAQ (reference sequence). Trimming pared 2 bases from V and 0 bases from J, leaving 16 bases between. The CDR3 totals 17 residues. The CDR3 nucleotides are TGTGCCAGCAGCTTAAAGACAACAGAGCTCATGAACACTGAAGCTTTCTTT. It encodes CASSLKTTELMNTEAFF.

This clone was picked up one time. The rearrangement links TRBV29-1 to TRBJ1-4; D is unclear. The CDR3 extends over 14 amino acids. The germline V gene has CDR1 SQVTM and CDR2 ANQGSEA. V lost 7 bases, J lost 2 bases, and 14 bases lay in between. CDR3 bases: TGCAGCGCCCTGACTAGTCCCACTAATGAAAAACTGTTTTTT. It encodes CSALTSPTNEKLFF. The variable domain in full, with the rest retrieved from reference TRBV29-1 and TRBJ1-4, is SAVISQKPSRDICQRGTSLTIQCQVDSQVTMMFWYRQQPGQSLTLIATANQGSEATYESGFVIDKFPISRPNLTFSTLTVSNMSPEDSSIYLCSALTSPTNEKLFFGSGTQLSVL.

The chain employs TRBV2 and TRBJ1-2; no reliable D call. V dropped 7 bases and J dropped 6 bases, with 6 bases sitting between them. The germline V gene encodes CDR1 SNHLY and CDR2 FYNNEI. CDR3 length: 10 residues. This chain's CDR3 is CASTRDGYTF. In DNA form, the CDR3 reads TGTGCCAGCACGAGGGATGGCTACACCTTC.

The gene calls are TRBV18 and TRBJ2-1; TRBD2 matches at 8 bases. This CDR3 is 14 amino acids long. CDR1 KGHSH and CDR2 LQKENI come from the germline V gene. J was trimmed by 7 bases and V by 5 bases; bases with no gene match: 7. DNA of the CDR3: TGTGCCAGCTCAACCGGGACTAGTGTAAATGAGCAGTTCTTC. Protein sequence: CASSTGTSVNEQFF. The complete variable domain, with remaining parts taken from reference TRBV18 and TRBJ2-1, reads NAGVMQNPRHLVRRRGQEARLRCSPMKGHSHVYWYRQLPEEGLKFMVYLQKENIIDESGMPKERFSAEFPKEGPSILRIQQVVRGDSAAYFCASSTGTSVNEQFFGPGTRLTVL.

This chain joins TRBV4-2 and TRBJ1-2; D is possibly TRBD1 (6 bases). From germline, CDR1 is LGHNA and CDR2 YNFKEQ. V was trimmed by 0 bases and J by 4 bases, leaving 9 bases between them. The CDR3 length is 14 residues. CDR3 nucleotides: TGTGCCAGCAGCCAAGATTCCAGGGGCTATGGCTACACCTTC. It specifies CASSQDSRGYGYTF.

The chain combines TRBV6-5 with TRBJ1-2; D perhaps matches TRBD1 (6 bases). V dropped 4 bases and J dropped 3 bases, with 12 bases sitting between them. The CDR3 runs to 14 residues. Germline lookup yields CDR1 MNHEY and CDR2 SVGAGI. As DNA, the CDR3 is TGTGCCAGCAGTTTCCGACAGGAACACTATGGCTACACCTTC. This sequence encodes CASSFRQEHYGYTF.

The chain joins TRBV25-1 to TRBJ2-7; 8 bases align to TRBD2. V was clipped by 7 bases and J by 2 bases; unmatched bases: 19. Germline loops: CDR1 MGHDK, CDR2 SYGVNS. This CDR3 is built from 18 residues. CDR3 DNA sequence: TGTGCCAGCATTTGGCCGGCCCGGGGGGGGGAGCAGACCTACGAGCAGTACTTC. It is translated as CASIWPARGGEQTYEQYF.

The gene calls are TRBV29-1 and TRBJ2-6; 8 bases are a match to TRBD1. There are 15 residues in the CDR3. Looked up from germline, CDR1 is SQVTM and CDR2 is ANQGSEA. J lost 0 bases, V lost 7 bases, and 5 bases had no gene match. The CDR3 loop reads CSAGTGSSGANVLTF. The CDR3 DNA sequence: TGCAGCGCAGGGACAGGCAGCTCTGGGGCCAACGTCCTGACTTTC. The full variable domain, in which reference TRBV29-1 and TRBJ2-6 provide the parts outside the CDR3, is SAVISQKPSRDICQRGTSLTIQCQVDSQVTMMFWYRQQPGQSLTLIATANQGSEATYESGFVIDKFPISRPNLTFSTLTVSNMSPEDSSIYLCSAGTGSSGANVLTFGAGSRLTVL.

This clone was counted a few times. This sequence joins TRBV29-1 and TRBJ1-2; perhaps TRBD1 as D (5 bases). This CDR3 is 13 amino acids long. Germline CDR1 SQVTM, CDR2 ANQGSEA. Trimming removed 5 bases from V and 2 bases from J, with 12 bases in between. This CDR3 is CSVWGDSNYGYTF. DNA of the CDR3: TGCAGCGTTTGGGGCGACAGCAACTATGGCTACACCTTC.

This chain uses TRBV5-1 with TRBJ2-3, with 8 bases aligning to TRBD2. J gave up 4 bases and V 1 base, and 8 bases lay outside the gene matches. The V gene's germline CDR1 is SGHRS and CDR2 YFSETQ. The CDR3 has 16 amino acids. The CDR3 nucleotides are TGCGCCAGCAGCTTGTACAGCGGGAGACACTCAGATACGCAGTATTTT. Protein sequence: CASSLYSGRHSDTQYF.

This clone was seen only a few times. The chain has TRBV5-4 and TRBJ1-3; a weak D match, TRBD1 (5 bases). V was pared by 4 bases and J by 0 bases, with 20 bases between. Germline-derived CDR1 and CDR2 are SGHNT and YYREEE (reference sequence). The CDR3 loop spans 18 amino acids. Here the CDR3 DNA reads TGTGCCAGCAGCCCCTGGGAGGGGTCCACGAGCTCTGGAAACACCATATATTTT. Translated, it gives CASSPWEGSTSSGNTIYF.

The V call is TRBV19, the J call TRBJ2-2; 7 bases map to TRBD1. The CDR3 runs 18 residues. Trimming removed 4 bases from V and 2 bases from J; junction bases left unmatched: 13. Looked up from germline, CDR1 is LNHDA and CDR2 is SQIVND (reference sequence). CDR3 nucleotides: TGTGCCAGTAGTACCATCCGGGACAGCCTTATCAACACCGGGGAGCTGTTTTTT. This gives the protein CASSTIRDSLINTGELFF.

This sequence joins TRBV19 and TRBJ1-5; D gene ambiguous. The CDR3 is made up of 18 amino acids. V was cut by 2 bases and J by 2 bases, with 19 bases left in between. CDR1 LNHDA and CDR2 SQIVND come from the germline V gene (reference sequence). The CDR3 reads CASSIRPGVRRGNQPQHF. Here the CDR3 DNA reads TGTGCCAGTAGTATACGCCCCGGGGTTCGACGTGGCAATCAGCCCCAGCATTTT.

V usage is TRBV6-1 and J usage is TRBJ1-4; 11 bases are a match to TRBD1. The germline CDR1 and CDR2 sequences are MNHNS and SASEGT. Trimming removed 9 bases from V and 3 bases from J; junction bases left unmatched: 6. This CDR3 has 15 residues. CDR3 bases: TGTGCCAGAAGGGACAGGGGGAGAGCTAATGAAAAACTGTTTTTT. This translates into CARRDRGRANEKLFF.

The V call is TRBV5-1, the J call TRBJ2-5; TRBD2 is a possible D gene (5 bases). With the DNA end fitting TRBJ2-7 better, the J assignment may be wrong. The CDR3 is 13 amino acids. Germline CDR1 reads SGHRS; CDR2 reads YFSETQ. The CDR3 nucleotides are TGCGCCAGCAGCCACGAGAGAGGGCTCGAGCAGTACTTC. This gives the protein CASSHERGLEQYF.

In this sample, this clone turned up a few times. The chain has TRBV6-5 and TRBJ1-1; 9 nucleotides match TRBD1. The V segment lost 3 bases and the J segment 2 bases; nucleotides outside the gene matches: 4. There are 15 residues in the CDR3. The germline CDR1 and CDR2 sequences are MNHEY and SVGAGI. In DNA, the CDR3 is TGTGCCAGCAGTTATTGGGGACAGGGTAACACTGAAGCTTTCTTT. Translation: CASSYWGQGNTEAFF.

The genes are TRBV5-1 and TRBJ1-2; D is possibly TRBD1 (5 bases). The CDR3 consists of 15 residues. Germline CDR1 and CDR2: SGHRS and YFSETQ. V was pared by 0 bases and J by 0 bases, with 9 bases between. This chain's CDR3 is CASSLVTATNYGYTF. In DNA form, the CDR3 reads TGCGCCAGCAGCTTGGTGACAGCCACTAACTATGGCTACACCTTC.